Shown below are 6 T cell receptor beta chains from a single sample sequenced in a study of human CD4 T cells and Enterobacteriaceae. Sequencing used immunoSEQ multiplex PCR; TCRdb keeps in-frame clones, though not all of them. The sample lists roughly 30,000 clones, 82% occurring once. All CD4+ cells other than CD45RA+CCR7+CD95- naive cells were sorted as memory, over 95% pure. Sequencing was done on a sample of memory CD4+ T cells from blood. The origin of the receptors is a human donor in good health.

This clone was recorded only once. This rearrangement joins TRBV5-6 to TRBJ2-1; D remains unclear. The CDR3 length is 10 residues. V lost 4 bases and J lost 6, with 2 bases in between. Germline loops: CDR1 SGHDT, CDR2 YYEEEE. CDR3 sequence reads: CASSPNEQFF. The CDR3 nucleotides are TGTGCCAGCAGCCCCAATGAGCAGTTCTTC. The full variable domain, in which reference TRBV5-6 and TRBJ2-1 provide the parts outside the CDR3, is DAGVTQSPTHLIKTRGQQVTLRCSPKSGHDTVSWYQQALGQGPQFIFQYYEEEERQRGNFPDRFSGHQFPNYSSELNVNALLLGDSALYLCASSPNEQFFGPGTRLTVL.

This sequence joins TRBV6-1 and TRBJ1-4; 7 bases align to TRBD1. CDR1 is MNHNS and CDR2 is SASEGT in the germline V gene. V lost 8 bases and J lost 8; bases outside the gene matches: 5. This CDR3 spans 12 amino acids. The CDR3 spells CASQRGREKLFF. The CDR3 coding sequence is TGTGCCAGCCAGAGGGGGCGAGAAAAACTGTTTTTT.

The J gene is TRBJ1-6, the V gene TRBV14; a weak D match, TRBD1 (5 bases). CDR3 length: 13 residues. Trimming stripped 4 bases from V and 7 bases from J, with 8 bases between. CDR1 is SGHDN and CDR2 is FVKESK in the germline V gene. The CDR3 reads CASSPRTNSPLHF. The CDR3 bases are TGTGCCAGCAGCCCGCGGACAAATTCACCCCTCCACTTT.

This rearrangement joins TRBV5-5 to TRBJ2-1; 8 positions match TRBD2. The CDR3 has 15 residues. Per germline, CDR1 SGHKS and CDR2 YYEKEE (reference sequence). The J segment lost 4 bases and the V segment lost 4 bases, leaving 7 bases of the junction unmatched. This CDR3 is CASSPGLARYNEQFF. DNA of the CDR3: TGTGCCAGCAGCCCCGGACTAGCCCGATACAATGAGCAGTTCTTC. Combining the CDR3 with reference TRBV5-5 and TRBJ2-1 gives the whole variable domain DAGVTQSPTHLIKTRGQQVTLRCSPISGHKSVSWYQQVLGQGPQFIFQYYEKEERGRGNFPDRFSARQFPNYSSELNVNALLLGDSALYLCASSPGLARYNEQFFGPGTRLTVL.

The V call is TRBV19, the J call TRBJ1-1; D uncertain. There are 17 residues in the CDR3. Germline CDR1 is LNHDA and CDR2 is SQIVND (reference sequence). Trimming took 3 bases from V and 6 from J, leaving 23 bases between them. CDR3 residues: CASSILGRASSRAEAFF. CDR3 nucleotides: TGTGCCAGTAGTATTTTGGGCCGCGCATCCTCTAGGGCTGAAGCTTTCTTT.

This clone showed up just once. V and J are TRBV7-6 and TRBJ2-1, with TRBD2 matching 7 bases. The CDR3 totals 17 residues. Losses at the gene ends were 5 bases for V and 2 bases for J; bases not matched to a gene: 12. The germline CDR1 and CDR2 sequences are SGHVS and FNYEAQ. The CDR3 loop reads CASSPLGREFPYNEQFF. The CDR3 nucleotides are TGTGCCAGCAGCCCCTTGGGGCGGGAGTTCCCCTACAATGAGCAGTTCTTC.